This T cell receptor beta chain emerged from a study of T cells in Graves' hyperthyroidism and ophthalmopathy. At the level of the study: Sampling of peripheral blood happened at initial diagnosis, prior to any treatment.

This clonotype showed up just a few times. As yet, its antigen is unknown. Overall study results and limits: Most clonotypes expanded in the thyroid (above 0.001) were also present in blood. The model anticipated ophthalmopathy a median about six months pre-onset.

The CDR3 is 13 amino acids. V was trimmed by 7 bases and J by 5 bases, leaving 14 bases between them. It was RNA transcripts that yielded the amplified TCR beta CDR3 regions. A set of HTBI primers served as the primers for a first-round RT-PCR of the TCR CDR3. TCRdb called the multiplex PCR reads again in MiXCR, with one record for every CDR3 protein. Of 500,000 to 550,000 distinct CDR3 sequences listed, less than 25% were seen once; the top ten hold about 30%. The source material was blood. This clonotype was obtained from a young man with Graves' hyperthyroidism. The chain recombines TRBV12-3 or TRBV12-4 with TRBJ1-1; D perhaps matches TRBD1 (5 bases). Written as DNA, the CDR3 is TGTGCCAGCATTACTCAGGGAGGTACTGAAGCTTTCTTT. This translates into CASITQGGTEAFF.